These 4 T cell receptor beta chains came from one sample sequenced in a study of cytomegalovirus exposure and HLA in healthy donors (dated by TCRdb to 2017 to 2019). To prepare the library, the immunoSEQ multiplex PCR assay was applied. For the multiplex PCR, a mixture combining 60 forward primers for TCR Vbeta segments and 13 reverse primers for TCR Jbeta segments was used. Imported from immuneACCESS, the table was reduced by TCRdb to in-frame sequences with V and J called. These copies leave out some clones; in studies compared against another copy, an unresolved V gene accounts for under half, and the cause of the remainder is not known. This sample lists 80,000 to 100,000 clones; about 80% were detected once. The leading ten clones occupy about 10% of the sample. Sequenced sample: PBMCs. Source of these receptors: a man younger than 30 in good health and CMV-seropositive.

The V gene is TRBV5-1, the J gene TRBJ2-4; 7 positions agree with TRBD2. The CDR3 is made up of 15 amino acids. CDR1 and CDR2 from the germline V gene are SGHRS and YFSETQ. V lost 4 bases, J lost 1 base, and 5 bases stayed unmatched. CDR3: CASSGGVGAKNIQYF. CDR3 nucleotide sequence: TGCGCCAGCAGCGGGGGGGTTGGGGCCAAAAACATTCAGTACTTC.

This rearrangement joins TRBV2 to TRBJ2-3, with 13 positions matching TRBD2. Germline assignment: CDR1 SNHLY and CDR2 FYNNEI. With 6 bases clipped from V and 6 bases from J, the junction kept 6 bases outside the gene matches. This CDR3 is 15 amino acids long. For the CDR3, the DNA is TGTGCCAGCAGGTCACTAGCGGGGGGGCGGGATACGCAGTATTTT. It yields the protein CASRSLAGGRDTQYF.

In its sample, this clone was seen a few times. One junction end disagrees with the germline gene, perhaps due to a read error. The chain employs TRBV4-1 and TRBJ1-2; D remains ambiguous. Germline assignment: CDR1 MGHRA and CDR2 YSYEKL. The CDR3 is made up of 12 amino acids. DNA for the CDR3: TGCGCCAGCAGCCGCCCCGGAGGTGAGAAAGCCTTC. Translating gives CASSRPGGEKAF.

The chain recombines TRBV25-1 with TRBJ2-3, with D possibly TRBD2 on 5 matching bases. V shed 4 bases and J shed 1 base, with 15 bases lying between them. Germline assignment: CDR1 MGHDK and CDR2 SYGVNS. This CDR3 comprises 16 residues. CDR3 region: CASSGLGDRRTDTQYF. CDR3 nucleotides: TGTGCCAGCAGTGGCCTGGGAGACCGTCGCACAGATACGCAGTATTTT.